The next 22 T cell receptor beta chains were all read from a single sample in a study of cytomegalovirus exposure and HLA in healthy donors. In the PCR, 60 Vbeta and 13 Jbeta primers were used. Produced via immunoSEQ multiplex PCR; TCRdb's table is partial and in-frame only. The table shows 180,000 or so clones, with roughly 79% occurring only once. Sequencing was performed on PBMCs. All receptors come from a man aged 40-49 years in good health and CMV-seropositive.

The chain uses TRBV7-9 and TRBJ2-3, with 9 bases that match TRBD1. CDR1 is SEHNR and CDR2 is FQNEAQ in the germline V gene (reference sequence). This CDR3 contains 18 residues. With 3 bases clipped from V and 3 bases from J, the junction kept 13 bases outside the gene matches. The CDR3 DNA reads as TGTGCCAGCAGCTTTCCGATACGCGACAGGGGGGGAACAGATACGCAGTATTTT. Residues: CASSFPIRDRGGTDTQYF.

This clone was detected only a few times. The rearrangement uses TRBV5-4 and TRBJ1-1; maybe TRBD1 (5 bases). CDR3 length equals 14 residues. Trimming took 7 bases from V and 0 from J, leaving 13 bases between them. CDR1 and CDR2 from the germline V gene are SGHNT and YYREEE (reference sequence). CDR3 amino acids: CASRGYRLNTEAFF. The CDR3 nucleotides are TGTGCCAGCCGCGGTTACAGGCTGAACACTGAAGCTTTCTTT.

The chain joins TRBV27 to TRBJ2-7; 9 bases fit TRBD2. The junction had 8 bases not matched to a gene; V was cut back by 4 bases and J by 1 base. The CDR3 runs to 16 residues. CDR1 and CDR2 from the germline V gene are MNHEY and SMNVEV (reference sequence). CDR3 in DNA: TGTGCCAGCAGTTCCCTCTTTAGCGGGGGATCCTACGAGCAGTACTTC. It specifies CASSSLFSGGSYEQYF.

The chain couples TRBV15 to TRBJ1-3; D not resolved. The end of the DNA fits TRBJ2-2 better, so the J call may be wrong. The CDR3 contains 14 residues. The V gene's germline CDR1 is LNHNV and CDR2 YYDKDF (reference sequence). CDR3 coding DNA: TGTGCCACCAGCAGAGAGAACTGGGGCGGGGAGCTGTTTTTT. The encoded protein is CATSRENWGGELFF.

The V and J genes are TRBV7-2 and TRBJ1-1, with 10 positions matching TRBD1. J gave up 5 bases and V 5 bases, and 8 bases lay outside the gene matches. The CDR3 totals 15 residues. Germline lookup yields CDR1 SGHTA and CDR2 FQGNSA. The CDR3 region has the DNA TGTGCCAGCAGCCCGGACGACAGGGGGCGGACTGAAGCTTTCTTT. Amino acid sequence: CASSPDDRGRTEAFF.

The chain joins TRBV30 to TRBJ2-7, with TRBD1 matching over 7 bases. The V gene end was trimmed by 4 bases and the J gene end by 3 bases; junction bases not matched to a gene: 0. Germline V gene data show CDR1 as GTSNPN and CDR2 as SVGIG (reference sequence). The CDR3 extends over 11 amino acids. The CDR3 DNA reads TGTGCCTGGACAGGGGGCTACGAGCAGTACTTC. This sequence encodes CAWTGGYEQYF.

CDR3 sequence reads: CASSSYGTSGRVEQFF. CDR3 sequence (DNA): TGTGCCAGCAGCTCTTACGGGACTAGCGGGAGGGTTGAGCAGTTCTTC. The chain couples TRBV7-8 to TRBJ2-1; 16 positions match TRBD2. Germline CDR1 and CDR2: SGHVS and FQNEAQ. The CDR3 contains 16 residues. The junction had 6 bases not matched to a gene; V was cut back by 4 bases and J by 9 bases.

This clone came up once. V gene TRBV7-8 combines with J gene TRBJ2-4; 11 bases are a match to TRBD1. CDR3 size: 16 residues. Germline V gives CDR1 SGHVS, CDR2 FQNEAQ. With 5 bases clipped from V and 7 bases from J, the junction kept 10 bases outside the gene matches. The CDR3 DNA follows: TGTGCCAGCAGCCTCGCCGGGACAGGGGGTACGAACATTCAGTACTTC. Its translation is CASSLAGTGGTNIQYF.

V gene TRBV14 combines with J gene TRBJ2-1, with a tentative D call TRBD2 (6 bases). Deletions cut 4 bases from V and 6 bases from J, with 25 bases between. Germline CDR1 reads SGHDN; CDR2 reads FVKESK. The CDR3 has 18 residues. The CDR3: CASSRPGTGGSRFNEQFF. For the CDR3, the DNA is TGTGCCAGCAGCCGACCGGGGACTGGAGGGAGTCGTTTCAATGAGCAGTTCTTC.

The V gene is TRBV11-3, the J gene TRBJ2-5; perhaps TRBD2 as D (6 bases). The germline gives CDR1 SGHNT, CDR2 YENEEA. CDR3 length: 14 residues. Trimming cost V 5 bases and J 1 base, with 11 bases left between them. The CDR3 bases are TGTGCCAGCAGCGGGGGGACGGGCCAAGAGACCCAGTACTTC. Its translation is CASSGGTGQETQYF.

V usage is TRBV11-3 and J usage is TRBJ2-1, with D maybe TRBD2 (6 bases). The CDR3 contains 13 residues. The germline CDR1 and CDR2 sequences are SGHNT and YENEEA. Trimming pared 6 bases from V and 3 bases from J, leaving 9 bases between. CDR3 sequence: CASRRRDYNEQFF. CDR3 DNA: TGTGCCAGCAGAAGGAGGGACTACAATGAGCAGTTCTTC.

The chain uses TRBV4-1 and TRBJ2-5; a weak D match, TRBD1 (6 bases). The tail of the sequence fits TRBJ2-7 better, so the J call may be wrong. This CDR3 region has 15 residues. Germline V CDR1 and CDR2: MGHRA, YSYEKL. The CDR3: CASSQGVQGNYEQYF. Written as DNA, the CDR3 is TGCGCCAGCAGCCAAGGAGTACAGGGCAACTACGAGCAGTACTTC.

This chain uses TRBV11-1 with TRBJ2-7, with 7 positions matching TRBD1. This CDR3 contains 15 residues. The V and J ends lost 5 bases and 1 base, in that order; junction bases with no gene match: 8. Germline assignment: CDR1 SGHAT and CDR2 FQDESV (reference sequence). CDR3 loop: CASSLRQGRSYEQYF. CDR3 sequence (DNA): TGTGCCAGCAGCCTCCGACAGGGACGATCCTACGAGCAGTACTTC.

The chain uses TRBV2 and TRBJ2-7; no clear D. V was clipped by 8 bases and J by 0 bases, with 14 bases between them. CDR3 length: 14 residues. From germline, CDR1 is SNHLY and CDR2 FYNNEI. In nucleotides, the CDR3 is TGTGCCAGCCGAATGGCAGGTCCCTCCTACGAGCAGTACTTC. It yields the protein CASRMAGPSYEQYF. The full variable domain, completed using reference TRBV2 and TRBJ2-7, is EPEVTQTPSHQVTQMGQEVILRCVPISNHLYFYWYRQILGQKVEFLVSFYNNEISEKSEIFDDQFSVERPDGSNFTLKIRSTKLEDSAMYFCASRMAGPSYEQYFGPGTRLTVT.

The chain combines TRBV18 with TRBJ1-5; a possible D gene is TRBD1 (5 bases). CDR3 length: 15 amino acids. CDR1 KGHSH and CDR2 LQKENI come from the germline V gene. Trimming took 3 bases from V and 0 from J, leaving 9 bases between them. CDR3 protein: CASSPRDFSNQPQHF. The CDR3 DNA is TGTGCCAGCTCACCTCGGGACTTTAGCAATCAGCCCCAGCATTTT. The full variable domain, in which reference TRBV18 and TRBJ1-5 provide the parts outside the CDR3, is NAGVMQNPRHLVRRRGQEARLRCSPMKGHSHVYWYRQLPEEGLKFMVYLQKENIIDESGMPKERFSAEFPKEGPSILRIQQVVRGDSAAYFCASSPRDFSNQPQHFGDGTRLSIL.

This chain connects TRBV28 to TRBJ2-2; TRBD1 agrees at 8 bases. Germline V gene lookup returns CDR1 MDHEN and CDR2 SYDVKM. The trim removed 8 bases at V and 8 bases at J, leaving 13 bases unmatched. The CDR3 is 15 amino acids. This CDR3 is CASVPRDRYLGELFF. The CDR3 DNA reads TGTGCCAGCGTCCCCCGGGACAGGTACCTTGGGGAGCTGTTTTTT.

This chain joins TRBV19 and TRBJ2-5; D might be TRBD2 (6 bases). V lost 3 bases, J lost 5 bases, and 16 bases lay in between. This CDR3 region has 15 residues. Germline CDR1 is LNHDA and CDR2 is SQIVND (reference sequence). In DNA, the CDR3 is TGTGCCAGTAGTATTATGGGGACCCGGGGGGAGACCCAGTACTTC. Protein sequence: CASSIMGTRGETQYF.

CDR3 sequence: CASSREPREGPTDTQYF. CDR3 DNA sequence: TGTGCCAGCAGTCGCGAACCGCGGGAGGGCCCCACAGATACGCAGTATTTT. This chain joins TRBV27 and TRBJ2-3; 9 positions match TRBD2. The J segment lost 2 bases and the V segment lost 5 bases, leaving 11 bases of the junction unmatched. The V gene's germline CDR1 is MNHEY and CDR2 SMNVEV (reference sequence). This CDR3 has 17 residues.

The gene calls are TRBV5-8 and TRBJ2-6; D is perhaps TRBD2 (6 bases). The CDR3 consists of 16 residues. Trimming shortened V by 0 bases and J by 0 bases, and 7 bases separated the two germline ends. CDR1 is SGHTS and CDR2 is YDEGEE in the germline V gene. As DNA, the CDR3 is TGTGCCAGCAGCTTGGGGCGGGGCTCTGGGGCCAACGTCCTGACTTTC. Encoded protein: CASSLGRGSGANVLTF.

The CDR3 region is CATSRGDSHATNEKLFF. DNA for the CDR3: TGTGCCACCAGCAGAGGAGACAGCCATGCAACTAATGAAAAACTGTTTTTT. The chain employs TRBV15 and TRBJ1-4; D is possibly TRBD1 (5 bases). Trimming removed 1 base at V and 0 bases at J, with 12 bases between. Per the germline V gene, CDR1 is LNHNV and CDR2 is YYDKDF (reference sequence). The CDR3 has 17 residues.

The CDR3 region is CSVGGGPSGYTF. DNA for the CDR3: TGCAGCGTCGGGGGGGGGCCCTCGGGCTACACCTTC. The chain recombines TRBV29-1 with TRBJ1-2; possibly TRBD1 for D (6 bases). The CDR3 spans 12 residues. Germline V gives CDR1 SQVTM, CDR2 ANQGSEA. Deletions cut 6 bases from V and 8 bases from J, with 16 bases between.

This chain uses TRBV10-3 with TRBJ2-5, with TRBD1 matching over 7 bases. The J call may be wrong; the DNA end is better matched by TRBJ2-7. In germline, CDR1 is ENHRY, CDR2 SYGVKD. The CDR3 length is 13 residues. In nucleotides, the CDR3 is TGTGCCATCAAGGTGCAGGGGGAATACGAGCAGTACTTC. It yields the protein CAIKVQGEYEQYF.